These 5 T cell receptor beta chains came from one sample sequenced in a study of tissue T cells after allogeneic stem cell transplantation. TCRdb's copy holds only in-frame clones and misses some; the assay was immunoSEQ multiplex PCR. This table has around 51,000 clones, about three quarters appearing once. The source material was sorted cells pooled from one or two spleens. These receptors were obtained from a pool of C57BL/6 mice in good health.

This clone was picked up a small number of times. Gene names denote mouse genes. The sequenced fragment ends 1 residue before the CDR3 boundary, so the rest is inferred from the germline J gene. The J gene is TRBJ1-2, the V gene TRBV13-3; TRBD1 agrees at 7 bases. CDR1 is NNHDY, CDR2 SYVADS, per germline. V lost 3 bases, J lost 3 bases, and 2 bases stayed unmatched. This CDR3 is 13 amino acids long. CDR3 bases read: TGTGCCAGCAGTGTGACAGGGCACTCCGACTACACC. Residues: CASSVTGHSDYT. The CDR3 in full is CASSVTGHSDYTF.

For this clone: The germline and genes are mouse ones. The observed sequence ends 1 residue before the CDR3 terminus, with the missing tail filled in from the germline J gene. The chain couples TRBV13-2 to TRBJ1-1; D might be TRBD1 (5 bases). The CDR3 spans 12 residues. Trimming took off 0 bases at V and 7 bases at J, with 7 bases between the two ends. The germline gives CDR1 NNHNN, CDR2 SYGAGS (reference sequence). This chain's CDR3 is CASGDGTKEVFF. The part of the CDR3 DNA that was read is TGTGCCAGCGGTGATGGGACAAAAGAAGTCTTC.

About this clone itself: The gene names here belong to mouse. The read ends 1 residue early relative to the CDR3; the germline J gene fills the gap. The rearrangement links TRBV31 to TRBJ2-1, with 9 bases fitting TRBD2. The CDR3 sequence is 14 residues long. The junction had 7 bases not matched to a gene; V was cut back by 4 bases and J by 6 bases. Germline-derived CDR1 and CDR2 are GKSSPN and SITVG. The part of the CDR3 DNA that was read is TGTGCCTGGAACCCATGGGGGGGCGGTGCTGAGCAGTTC. Its protein product is CAWNPWGGGAEQF. The entire CDR3 reads CAWNPWGGGAEQFF.

This clone was seen a few times. Genes and germline come from the mouse. With the read ending 1 residue before the CDR3 end, the germline J gene is used to fill in that end. The genes are TRBV15 and TRBJ2-1, with 10 bases lining up with TRBD2. The germline CDR1 and CDR2 sequences are SGHND and FRSKSL. The ends lost 5 bases at V and 7 bases at J; junction bases unmatched: 2. The CDR3 extends over 13 amino acids. CDR3 region: CASSLGGLAEQFF. CDR3 bases read: TGTGCCAGCAGTCTGGGGGGGCTGGCTGAGCAGTTC.

A remark on this clone: Mouse gene names and germline throughout. Sequencing ends 1 residue short of the CDR3 end; the germline J gene provides the rest. V gene TRBV12-1 combines with J gene TRBJ1-1, with 8 nucleotides matching TRBD1. The J segment lost 3 bases and the V segment lost 1 base, leaving 0 bases of the junction unmatched. The length of the CDR3 is 13 residues. Germline loops: CDR1 SGHSN, CDR2 HYEKVE. Incomplete CDR3 DNA: TGTGCCAGCTCTCTGACAGGGGACACAGAAGTCTTC. Protein sequence: CASSLTGDTEVF. The whole CDR3 protein reads CASSLTGDTEVFF.